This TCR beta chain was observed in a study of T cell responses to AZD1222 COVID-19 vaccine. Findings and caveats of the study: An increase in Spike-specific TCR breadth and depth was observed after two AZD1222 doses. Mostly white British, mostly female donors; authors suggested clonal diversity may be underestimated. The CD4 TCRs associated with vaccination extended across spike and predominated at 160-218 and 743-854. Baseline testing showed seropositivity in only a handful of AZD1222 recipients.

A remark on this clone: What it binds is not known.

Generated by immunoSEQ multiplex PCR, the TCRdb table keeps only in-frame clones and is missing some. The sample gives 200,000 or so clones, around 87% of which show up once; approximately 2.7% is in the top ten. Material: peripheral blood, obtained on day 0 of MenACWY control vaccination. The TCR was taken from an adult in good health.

This CDR3 reads CASSEFRIDQPQHF. The DNA for the CDR3 is TGTGCCAGCAGTGAGTTCAGGATTGACCAGCCCCAGCATTTT. The V call is TRBV2, the J call TRBJ1-5; D is ambiguous. CDR1 is SNHLY and CDR2 is FYNNEI in the germline V gene. Deletions cut 3 bases from V and 7 bases from J, with 13 bases between. The CDR3 is 14 residues long. Based on the CDR3 plus reference TRBV2 and TRBJ1-5, the full variable domain is EPEVTQTPSHQVTQMGQEVILRCVPISNHLYFYWYRQILGQKVEFLVSFYNNEISEKSEIFDDQFSVERPDGSNFTLKIRSTKLEDSAMYFCASSEFRIDQPQHFGDGTRLSIL.